Described below is a single TCR beta chain sequence and its context. The antigen remains unidentified. V dropped 6 bases and J dropped 7 bases, with 25 bases sitting between them. CDR3 size: 16 residues. These data come from a study of cytomegalovirus exposure and HLA in healthy donors. General observations from the study: HLA alleles were associated with 15,000 to 20,000 TCR beta sequences in a later analysis at 0.05 false discovery rate.

Both 60 Vbeta primers and 13 Jbeta primers went into the PCR. Sequencing used immunoSEQ multiplex PCR; TCRdb keeps in-frame clones, though not all of them. The table includes some 150,000 clones, approximately 77% detected once. The chain has TRBV6-7 and TRBJ2-7; tentatively, D is TRBD1 (7 bases). TRBV6-7 is an open reading frame, and its role is uncertain. This clonotype was obtained from a male donor in good health and CMV-seronegative. The sequencing sample was made of PBMCs. In DNA, the CDR3 is TGTGCCAGCAGGATTACGCGGGAAACAGGGGCGTGGGAGCAGTACTTC. It codes for CASRITRETGAWEQYF.